The 7 T cell receptor beta chains below were found in one sample sequenced in a study of T-cell reconstitution after alpha-beta-depleted transplantation in children. Researchers prepared the TCRbeta library using unique molecular identifiers, the study reports. TCRdb reprocessed the PCR reads with MiXCR, giving one entry per CDR3 protein. The sample includes a few hundred thousand distinct CDR3 sequences, roughly a tenth of them seen just once. Sequenced here: PBMCs from the stem cell graft donor, sampled from the stem cell graft. The receptors derive from a human donor who donated a stem cell graft to a child with acute lymphoblastic leukemia.

The sample holds many counts of this clonotype. This chain uses TRBV12-3 or TRBV12-4 with TRBJ2-1; 8 bases are shared with TRBD1. The CDR3 contains 15 residues. Unmatched junction bases numbered 5, after V lost 6 bases and J lost 1 base. The CDR3 region is CASRPQGVSYNEQFF. CDR3 DNA sequence: TGTGCCAGCAGGCCACAGGGGGTTTCCTACAATGAGCAGTTCTTC.

CDR3 coding DNA: TGCAGTGCTAGCCCCGCTAGCGGGGTGAGTGACGAGCAGTACTTC. Residues: CSASPASGVSDEQYF. The V call is TRBV20-1, the J call TRBJ2-7, with 9 bases matching TRBD2. The CDR3 extends over 15 amino acids. Losses at the gene ends were 3 bases for V and 5 bases for J; bases not matched to a gene: 11. Germline CDR1 is DFQATT and CDR2 is SNEGSKA (reference sequence).

The chain employs TRBV5-1 and TRBJ1-2; TRBD1 matches 12 bases. With V trimmed by 6 bases and J by 4 bases, 13 bases remained unmatched. CDR3 size: 17 residues. CDR1 is SGHRS, CDR2 YFSETQ, per germline. The CDR3 here is CASTSARDRGPGYGYTF. CDR3 coding DNA: TGCGCCAGCACCTCAGCACGGGACAGGGGGCCCGGCTATGGCTACACCTTC.

This clonotype was seen repeatedly, ten times or more. This chain links TRBV29-1 with TRBJ1-2; 7 nucleotides align to TRBD1. This CDR3 has 15 amino acids. Losses at the gene ends were 7 bases for V and 0 bases for J; bases not matched to a gene: 11. Per germline, CDR1 SQVTM and CDR2 ANQGSEA. The CDR3 DNA is TGCAGCGCCCTGAAGCTACAGGGGACTAACTATGGCTACACCTTC. This encodes CSALKLQGTNYGYTF.

This clonotype was observed many times. The rearrangement uses TRBV14 and TRBJ2-6; no clear D. V lost 7 bases and J lost 8, with 6 bases in between. CDR1 is SGHDN, CDR2 FVKESK, per germline. The CDR3 totals 11 residues. CDR3 coding DNA: TGTGCCAGCAAGGGAACCAACGTCCTGACTTTC. Translating gives CASKGTNVLTF.

Many counts were recorded for this clonotype. CDR3 DNA: TGCGCCAGCAGCTCAGGGTCCTCAGGGTTGGCGAGTAATTCACCCCTCCACTTT. Protein: CASSSGSSGLASNSPLHF. The chain links TRBV5-1 to TRBJ1-6; a possible D gene is TRBD1 (5 bases). V shed 3 bases and J shed 6 bases, with 22 bases lying between them. The CDR3 is made up of 18 amino acids. Per the germline V gene, CDR1 is SGHRS and CDR2 is YFSETQ.

This clonotype was recorded many times. This sequence joins TRBV5-6 and TRBJ2-1, with D uncertain. Germline V CDR1 and CDR2: SGHDT, YYEEEE. The CDR3 runs 13 residues. Trimming took off 6 bases at V and 7 bases at J, with 14 bases between the two ends. For the CDR3, the DNA is TGTGCCAGCACCTCCTGGGTGGTTAATGAGCAGTTCTTC. This sequence encodes CASTSWVVNEQFF.